The present T cell receptor (beta chain) was sequenced within a study of response to subunit inactivated influenza vaccine listed by TCRdb under 2018. Regarding the research as a whole: Deep quantitative profiling of the T cell receptor repertoire was used in the study to follow responses to a trivalent subunit inactivated influenza vaccine.

Broader findings and caveats from the paper: The authors suggested that each seasonal influenza vaccination may recruit only a limited number of new T cells.

The library came from RT-PCR. These reads were obtained on an Illumina HiSeq 2500. The public reads were quality trimmed at Q25 with fastp and then assembled into clones with MiXCR by TCRdb, keeping productive beta chains. When rows share a CDR3 protein, they turn into one entry using the most common DNA and genes. The sample table holds roughly 700,000 distinct CDR3 sequences, of which approximately 15% were seen once. 6.5% to 8.5% of the sample is taken by the ten largest. CDR1 is given as LNHDA and CDR2 as SQIVND, both from the germline V gene (reference sequence). Ends trimmed: V by 5 bases, J by 7 bases; bases unmatched to a gene: 7. The CDR3 holds 14 amino acids from the cysteine to the phenylalanine. The kept DNA is CDR3 alone, 42 bases in frame from the first base. On this clonotype itself: No cognate antigen has been identified for it. Base qualities are missing; no much larger clone stands one base away.

The rearrangement combines TRBV19 with TRBJ2-1; 8 bases in the middle match TRBD2. This TCR was sampled from a man between 45 and 60 years old who received an inactivated influenza vaccine. Donor details come from another sample of the same person, matched by shared clones. Material: PBMCs from blood, obtained less than 15 days before vaccination. The CDR3 here reads CASSPPGTRNEQFF. The base sequence is TGTGCCAGTAGTCCTCCGGGGACTAGAAATGAGCAGTTCTTC.